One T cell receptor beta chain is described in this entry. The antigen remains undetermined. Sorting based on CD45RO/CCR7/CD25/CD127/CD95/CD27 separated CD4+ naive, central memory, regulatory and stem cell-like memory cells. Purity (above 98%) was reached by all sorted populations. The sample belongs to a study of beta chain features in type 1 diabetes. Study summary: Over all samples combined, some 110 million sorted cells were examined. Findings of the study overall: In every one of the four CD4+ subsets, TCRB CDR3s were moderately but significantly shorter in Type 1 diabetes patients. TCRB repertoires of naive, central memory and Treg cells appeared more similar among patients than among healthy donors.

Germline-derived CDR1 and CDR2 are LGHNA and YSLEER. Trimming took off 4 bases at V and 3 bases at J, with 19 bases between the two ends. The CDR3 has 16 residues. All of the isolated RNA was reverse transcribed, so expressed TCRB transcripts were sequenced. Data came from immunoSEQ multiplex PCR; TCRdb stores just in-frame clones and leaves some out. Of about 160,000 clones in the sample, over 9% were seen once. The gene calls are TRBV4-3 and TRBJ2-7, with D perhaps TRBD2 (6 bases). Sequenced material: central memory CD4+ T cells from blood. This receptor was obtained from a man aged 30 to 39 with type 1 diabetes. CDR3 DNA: TGCGCCAGCAGCCGCGAACTGACAGATAGCGGCTACGAGCAGTACTTC. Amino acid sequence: CASSRELTDSGYEQYF.